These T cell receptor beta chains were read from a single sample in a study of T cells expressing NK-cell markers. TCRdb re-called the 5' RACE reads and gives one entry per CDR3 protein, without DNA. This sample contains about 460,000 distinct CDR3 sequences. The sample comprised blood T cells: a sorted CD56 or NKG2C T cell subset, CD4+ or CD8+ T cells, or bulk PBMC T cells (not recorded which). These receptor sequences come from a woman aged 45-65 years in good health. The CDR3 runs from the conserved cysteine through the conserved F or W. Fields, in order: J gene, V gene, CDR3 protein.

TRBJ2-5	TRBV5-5	CASSLTGTAHWETQYF
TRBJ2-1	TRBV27	CASSYSPGQGPINEQFF
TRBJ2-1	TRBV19	CASSIRRGSNSKQFF
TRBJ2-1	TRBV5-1	CASSAAAGGPFEQFF
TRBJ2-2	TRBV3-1	CASSPSASRALFF
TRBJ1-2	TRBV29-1	CSVEVVGDGYTF
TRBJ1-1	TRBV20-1	CSAKDPGRKNTEAFF
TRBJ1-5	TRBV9	CASSVESDSNQPQHF
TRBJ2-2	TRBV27	CASNSGGSYGELFF
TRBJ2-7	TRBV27	CASSLQRGRSYEQYF
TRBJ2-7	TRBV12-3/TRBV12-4	CASSALRSSYEQYF
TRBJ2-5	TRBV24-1	CATSRAGGPAETQYF
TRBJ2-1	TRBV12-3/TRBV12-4	CASTAVGAWEQFF
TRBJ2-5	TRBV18	CASSPDGGGETQYF
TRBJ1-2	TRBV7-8	CASSLVGSWDRARTVGYTF
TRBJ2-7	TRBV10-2	CASLETSSYEQYF
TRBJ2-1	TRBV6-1	CASTPKRGTEQFF
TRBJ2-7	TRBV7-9	CASSSGLAGVSEQYF
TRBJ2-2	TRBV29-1	CSVNRLNTGELFF
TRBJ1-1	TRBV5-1	CASSLEGTGEFAFF
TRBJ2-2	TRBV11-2	CASRISWDTGELFF
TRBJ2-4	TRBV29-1	CSVLDRVGKNIQYF
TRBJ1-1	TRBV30	CAWSVGQGLAFF
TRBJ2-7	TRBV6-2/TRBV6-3	CASKDGTGGSYEQYF
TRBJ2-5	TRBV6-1	CASSPEVETQYF
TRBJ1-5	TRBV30	CAWSVPGPFLQPQHF
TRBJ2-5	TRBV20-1	CSAQDRWETQYF
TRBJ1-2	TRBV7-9	CASSNSGTGLVYGYTF
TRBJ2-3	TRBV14	CASSQELAGHTDTQYF
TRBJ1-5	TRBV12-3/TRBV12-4	CASSPILGGGTRQPQHF
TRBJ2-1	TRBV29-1	CSVGGTSGTYNEQFF
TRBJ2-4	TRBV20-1	CSAQGLALAKNIQYF
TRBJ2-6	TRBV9	CASSLSRDSGANVLTF
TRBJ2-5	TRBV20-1	CSARVFEETQYF
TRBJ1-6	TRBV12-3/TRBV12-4	CASSFGRRGMSPLHF